This section outlines one TCR beta chain sequence together with its context. The germline V gene encodes CDR1 SGHNT and CDR2 YENEEA. The V end lost 0 bases, the J end lost 0 bases, and 3 bases lay between the germline ends. The CDR3 consists of 14 residues. The immunoSEQ assay was v3. Sequencing depth was some 2 million read pairs for survey level, roughly 4.5-6.5 million for deep. Some clones are missing from TCRdb's copy, which holds only in-frame ones; the method was immunoSEQ multiplex PCR. The sample has 25,000 to 35,000 clones, 74% seen once; the top ten hold approximately 2.7%. This record comes from a study of TIL therapy for anti-PD-1-resistant metastatic lung cancer. Study-level information: Most patients had lung adenocarcinoma; several tumors were EGFR-mutant, two ALK-rearranged; half smoked currently or formerly.

As for time point: pre-treatment sample, taken before nivolumab and TIL therapy. Material: blood, obtained at baseline. This sequence was found in a woman between 30 and 85 years old with non-small cell lung cancer. V gene TRBV11-3 combines with J gene TRBJ1-5; no clear D gene. For the CDR3, the DNA is TGTGCCAGCAGCTTAGAACATAGCAATCAGCCCCAGCATTTT. It translates to CASSLEHSNQPQHF.